This entry describes one T cell receptor (beta chain). Its antigen is unidentified. TCRdb fed the RT-PCR reads into MiXCR, producing one record per CDR3 protein. This sample has more than 450,000 distinct CDR3 sequences, with 12% found just once. This record comes from a study of response to subunit inactivated influenza vaccine. Study results and caveats: Few additional T cells are recruited per seasonal influenza vaccination, authors suggested.

The CDR3 is 15 residues long. V lost 0 bases, J lost 3 bases, and 10 bases lay in between. CDR1 SGHKS and CDR2 YYEKEE come from the germline V gene (reference sequence). The sample in question was PBMCs from blood, obtained on the day of vaccination. The source is a man aged 45-60 years who received an inactivated influenza vaccine. This sequence joins TRBV5-5 and TRBJ2-1; possibly TRBD1 for D (6 bases). CDR3 sequence (DNA): TGTGCCAGCAGCTTGGGACAGGCGGTCTACAATGAGCAGTTCTTC. This translates into CASSLGQAVYNEQFF.